A selection of T cell receptor beta chains follows, all from one sample in a study of T cell changes during pregnancy in multiple sclerosis. The protocol was immunoSEQ multiplex PCR, while the TCRdb copy is restricted to in-frame clones and leaves out a portion. Here the sample spans 10,000 to 15,000 clones, 90% being singletons. This specimen consisted of CD8+ T cells from peripheral blood mononuclear cells, obtained after pregnancy. Receptor source: a female donor in good health, enrolled as a control in a pregnancy study. The CDR3 runs from the conserved cysteine through the conserved F or W. A D gene is named only where the DNA matches it firmly.

d_call: TRBD1
j_call: TRBJ1-1
v_call: TRBV6-6
cdr3_aa: CASSSQGADYTEAFF

d_call: -
j_call: TRBJ2-1
v_call: TRBV9
cdr3_aa: CASSVADYDEQFF

d_call: -
j_call: TRBJ2-3
v_call: TRBV4-1
cdr3_aa: CASSQEVQGGTDTQYF

d_call: -
j_call: TRBJ2-7
v_call: TRBV27
cdr3_aa: CASSLNWGPAEQYF

d_call: -
j_call: TRBJ2-1
v_call: TRBV7-9
cdr3_aa: CASSTGIGEQFF

d_call: -
j_call: TRBJ2-2
v_call: TRBV7-9
cdr3_aa: CASSLWQANTGELFF

d_call: -
j_call: TRBJ2-1
v_call: TRBV21-1
cdr3_aa: CASDRATYNEQFF

d_call: -
j_call: TRBJ2-2
v_call: TRBV11-3
cdr3_aa: CASSLVYDTGELFF

d_call: TRBD2
j_call: TRBJ2-2
v_call: TRBV5-1
cdr3_aa: CASSPDLSGGNTGELFF

d_call: TRBD2
j_call: -
v_call: TRBV5-6
cdr3_aa: CASSFTSGRISAYNEQFF

d_call: -
j_call: TRBJ1-2
v_call: TRBV6-5
cdr3_aa: CASSYNRVYGYTF